The next 14 T cell receptor beta chains were all read from a single sample in a study of blood T cell repertoires in COVID-19. TCRdb keeps only in-frame clones here, not all; method: immunoSEQ multiplex PCR. The data show around 170,000 clones, approximately 74% seen once. Sequences were obtained from peripheral blood. Every receptor here comes from an elderly woman with acute or convalescent COVID-19.

The chain joins TRBV27 to TRBJ1-1, with 10 nucleotides matching TRBD1. This CDR3 is built from 12 residues. Germline V CDR1 and CDR2: MNHEY, SMNVEV (reference sequence). Germline trimming cut 8 bases from V and 10 bases from J; bases unmatched to any gene: 7. CDR3 loop: CASRQGAARAFF. CDR3 coding DNA: TGTGCCAGCCGACAGGGGGCAGCGAGAGCTTTCTTT.

This chain uses TRBV3-1 (or the pseudogene TRBV3-2) with TRBJ2-3, with D perhaps matching TRBD2 (6 bases). Germline assignment: CDR1 LGHDT and CDR2 YNNKEL (reference sequence). V was cut by 1 base and J by 3 bases, with 14 bases left in between. The CDR3 runs to 16 residues. CDR3 protein: CASSQGTTRLTDTQYF. The CDR3 DNA is TGTGCCAGCAGCCAAGGGACGACTAGACTTACAGATACGCAGTATTTT.

V and J are TRBV28 and TRBJ2-6, with 7 bases fitting TRBD2. The germline CDR1 and CDR2 sequences are MDHEN and SYDVKM. With V trimmed by 5 bases and J by 0 bases, 7 bases remained unmatched. The length of the CDR3 is 17 residues. CDR3 sequence: CASSPPAGSSGANVLTF. The CDR3 DNA follows: TGTGCCAGCAGTCCCCCAGCGGGGAGCTCTGGGGCCAACGTCCTGACTTTC.

This rearrangement joins TRBV10-1 to TRBJ2-1, with 9 bases matching TRBD1. CDR1 is WNHNN and CDR2 is SYGVQD in the germline V gene (reference sequence). The CDR3 totals 14 residues. The V gene end was trimmed by 4 bases and the J gene end by 4 bases; junction bases not matched to a gene: 2. The DNA for the CDR3 is TGCGCCAGCAGTGCGGGACAGGGATACAATGAGCAGTTCTTC. The encoded protein is CASSAGQGYNEQFF.

This chain connects TRBV19 to TRBJ2-3; 11 bases fit TRBD2. Germline V gene sequence: CDR1 LNHDA, CDR2 SQIVND (reference sequence). CDR3 length equals 16 residues. Trimming at V came to 5 bases and at J to 4 bases, leaving 8 bases not matched to a gene. In DNA, the CDR3 is TGTGCCAGTAGTCCCCGACTAGCGGGATATGCAGATACGCAGTATTTT. It translates to CASSPRLAGYADTQYF.

The rearrangement joins TRBV6-5 to TRBJ1-2; D call uncertain. This CDR3 comprises 12 residues. CDR1 MNHEY and CDR2 SVGAGI come from the germline V gene. V lost 4 bases and J lost 4, with 7 bases in between. Here the CDR3 reads CASSSTSYGYTF. The DNA for the CDR3 is TGTGCCAGCAGTTCGACATCCTATGGCTACACCTTC.

This clone was picked up a small number of times. V usage is TRBV2 and J usage is TRBJ2-1; a weak D match, TRBD1 (5 bases). V dropped 4 bases and J dropped 8 bases, with 12 bases sitting between them. From germline, CDR1 is SNHLY and CDR2 FYNNEI. The CDR3 totals 13 residues. CDR3 loop: CASSVSGKDEQFF. The DNA of the CDR3 is TGTGCCAGCAGTGTATCAGGGAAGGATGAGCAGTTCTTC.

This sequence joins TRBV7-2 and TRBJ2-1; unclear D gene. CDR1 is SGHTA, CDR2 FQGNSA, per germline. The germline V and J ends were trimmed by 2 bases and 15 bases, with 14 bases remaining between them. This CDR3 spans 12 amino acids. This chain's CDR3 is CASSLNGRWPFF. For the CDR3, the DNA is TGTGCCAGCAGCTTAAATGGGCGATGGCCGTTCTTC.

A single count supports this clone. The chain employs TRBV30 and TRBJ2-3, with 12 bases identical to TRBD2. Germline CDR1 reads GTSNPN; CDR2 reads SVGIG (reference sequence). Trimming removed 1 base from V and 4 bases from J; junction bases left unmatched: 15. The CDR3 runs 19 residues. The CDR3 region has the DNA TGTGCCTGGAGTGGGCTAGCGGGAGGGCCGGGCATTGTGGCAGATACGCAGTATTTT. Protein: CAWSGLAGGPGIVADTQYF.

V and J are TRBV28 and TRBJ1-1; D possibly corresponds to TRBD1 (6 bases). V lost 7 bases, J lost 2 bases, and 14 bases lay in between. The CDR3 consists of 14 residues. Germline values: CDR1 MDHEN, CDR2 SYDVKM. This CDR3 is CASTFYRANTEAFF. CDR3 nucleotide sequence: TGTGCCAGCACCTTCTACAGGGCTAACACTGAAGCTTTCTTT. Supplemented by reference TRBV28 and TRBJ1-1, the full variable domain reads DVKVTQSSRYLVKRTGEKVFLECVQDMDHENMFWYRQDPGLGLRLIYFSYDVKMKEKGDIPEGYSVSREKKERFSLILESASTNQTSMYLCASTFYRANTEAFFGQGTRLTVV.

The J gene is TRBJ2-2, the V gene TRBV4-3; D call uncertain. Trimming shortened V by 1 base and J by 6 bases, and 15 bases separated the two germline ends. The CDR3 length is 16 residues. In germline, CDR1 is LGHNA, CDR2 YSLEER. CDR3 in DNA: TGCGCCAGCAGCCAAGGAGTTTCGGGTTTCGCCGGGGAGCTGTTTTTT. Translation gives CASSQGVSGFAGELFF.

This clone occurred a few times. The gene calls are TRBV19 and TRBJ2-7; 11 nucleotides align to TRBD2. CDR1 LNHDA and CDR2 SQIVND come from the germline V gene (reference sequence). With V trimmed by 10 bases and J by 3 bases, 2 bases remained unmatched. This CDR3 comprises 12 residues. Here the CDR3 reads CATGTSGYEQYF. The CDR3 DNA is TGTGCCACGGGGACTAGCGGCTACGAGCAGTACTTC. Using reference TRBV19 and TRBJ2-7 for the parts outside the CDR3, the full variable domain is DGGITQSPKYLFRKEGQNVTLSCEQNLNHDAMYWYRQDPGQGLRLIYYSQIVNDFQKGDIAEGYSVSREKKESFPLTVTSAQKNPTAFYLCATGTSGYEQYFGPGTRLTVT.

The rearrangement links TRBV18 to TRBJ1-2, with 7 nucleotides matching TRBD1. The germline gives CDR1 KGHSH, CDR2 LQKENI. Unmatched junction bases numbered 0, after V lost 0 bases and J lost 5 bases. The CDR3 spans 13 residues. CDR3 loop: CASSPPGQYGYTF. The CDR3 DNA follows: TGTGCCAGCTCACCACCGGGACAGTATGGCTACACCTTC.

This clone was recorded once. This chain links TRBV5-1 with TRBJ1-2; D unresolved. The CDR3 spans 13 residues. V lost 5 bases to trimming and J lost 2 bases, with 10 bases between them. Germline CDR1 reads SGHRS; CDR2 reads YFSETQ. CDR3 DNA sequence: TGCGCCAGCAGATTAGAAGCAAACTATGGCTACACCTTC. It specifies CASRLEANYGYTF.